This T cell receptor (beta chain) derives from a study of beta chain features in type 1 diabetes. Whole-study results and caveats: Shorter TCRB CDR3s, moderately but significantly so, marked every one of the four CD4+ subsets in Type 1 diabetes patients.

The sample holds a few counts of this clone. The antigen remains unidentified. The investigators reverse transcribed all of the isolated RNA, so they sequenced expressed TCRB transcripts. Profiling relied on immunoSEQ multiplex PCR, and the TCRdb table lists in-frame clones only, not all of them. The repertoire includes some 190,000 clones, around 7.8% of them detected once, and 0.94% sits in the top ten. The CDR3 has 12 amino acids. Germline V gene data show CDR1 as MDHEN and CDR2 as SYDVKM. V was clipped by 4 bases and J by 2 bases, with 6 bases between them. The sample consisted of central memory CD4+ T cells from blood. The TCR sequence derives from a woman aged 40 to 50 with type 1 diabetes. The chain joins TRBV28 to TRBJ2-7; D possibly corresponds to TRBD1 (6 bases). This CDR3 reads CASSSGAYEQYF. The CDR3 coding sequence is TGTGCCAGCAGTTCAGGGGCCTACGAGCAGTACTTC.